This T cell receptor (beta chain) was retrieved from a study of T cell responses to AZD1222 COVID-19 vaccine. Method: immunoSEQ multiplex PCR; TCRdb's copy keeps in-frame clones and lacks some. The sample gives 150,000 to 200,000 clones, more than 85% of which show up once; roughly 1.2% is in the top ten. Germline CDR1 and CDR2: LGHDT and YNNKEL (reference sequence). The V gene lost 5 bases and the J gene lost 7 bases, with 12 bases spanning the gap. The CDR3 covers 13 residues. Worth noting for this clone: The antigen remains undetermined.

General study results and limits: Donor demographics were predominantly white British with a female majority; clonal diversity may be underestimated. Of the AZD1222 recipients, only five to seven were seropositive at baseline.

The clonotype comes from an adult who received the AZD1222 COVID-19 vaccine. This specimen consisted of peripheral blood, obtained 28 days after the second AZD1222 dose. J is TRBJ1-5 and V is TRBV3-1 (or the pseudogene TRBV3-2), with D possibly being TRBD1 (6 bases). The CDR3 nucleotides read TGTGCCAGCAGCGCCCACAGGGCACAGCCCCAGCATTTT. Translated: CASSAHRAQPQHF.